Following are 26 T cell receptor beta chains from one sample sequenced in a study of blood T cells in healthy people across ages. Alongside a J-beta primer mix, a sample-barcoded 5' primer served in a second PCR lasting about 6 to 12 cycles. TCRdb reprocessed the 5' RACE reads with MiXCR, giving one entry per CDR3 protein. The sample lists 600,000 to 850,000 distinct CDR3 sequences, 25% occurring once. The data also belong to a second study, concerning T cells of mothers and their children.

The sequencing input was blood. The receptors shown here come from a boy younger than 18 in good health.

This clonotype was found a few times. The V and J genes are TRBV7-9 and TRBJ1-6; D is possibly TRBD1 (6 bases). Deletions cut 4 bases from V and 7 bases from J, with 23 bases between. Germline CDR1 is SEHNR and CDR2 is FQNEAQ (reference sequence). This CDR3 has 18 residues. CDR3 sequence reads: CASSYARGAGVRNSPLHF. The CDR3 nucleotides read TGTGCCAGCAGCTACGCCCGGGGGGCGGGGGTTAGGAATTCACCCCTCCACTTT.

The chain recombines TRBV11-2 with TRBJ2-7; D unresolved. The V and J ends lost 4 bases and 0 bases respectively, with 13 bases between them. The germline CDR1 and CDR2 sequences are SGHAT and FQNNGV. This CDR3 has 15 amino acids. The CDR3 sequence is CASSSYLDASYEQYF. DNA of the CDR3: TGTGCCAGCAGCTCCTACCTGGACGCCTCCTACGAGCAGTACTTC.

The CDR3 region has the DNA TGTGCCAGCAGCCCCACTACGGCCTCCTATGGCTACACCTTC. Its protein product is CASSPTTASYGYTF. The rearrangement links TRBV5-4 to TRBJ1-2; D remains ambiguous. The germline V and J ends were trimmed by 4 bases and 4 bases, with 14 bases remaining between them. CDR1 and CDR2 from the germline V gene are SGHNT and YYREEE (reference sequence). The CDR3 extends over 14 amino acids.

This clonotype came up a few times. The V gene is TRBV7-2, the J gene TRBJ2-5, with D unresolved. The length of the CDR3 is 12 residues. Germline values: CDR1 SGHTA, CDR2 FQGNSA. Trimming removed 2 bases from V and 5 bases from J, with 6 bases in between. The CDR3 DNA follows: TGTGCCAGCAGCTTAATTTGGGAGACCCAGTACTTC. Its translation: CASSLIWETQYF.

Turning to this clonotype: Because the CDR3 is missing its conserved closing phenylalanine or tryptophan, this is likely a read error. This chain joins TRBV11-1 and TRBJ2-1, with a weak D call TRBD2 (6 bases). Germline CDR1 and CDR2: SGHAT and FQDESV (reference sequence). This CDR3 comprises 12 residues. V gave up 4 bases and J gave up 6 bases, with 7 bases separating them. CDR3 coding DNA: TGTGCCAGCAGCTCAGCGGGCAATGAGCAGTTCCTC. Translation gives CASSSAGNEQFL.

In this sample, this clonotype turned up a few times. This chain links TRBV3-1 with TRBJ2-5; the D is unclear. In germline, CDR1 is LGHDT, CDR2 YNNKEL (reference sequence). This CDR3 contains 14 residues. The V gene lost 2 bases and the J gene lost 4 bases, with 11 bases spanning the gap. The chain's CDR3 is CASSQQRLGETQYF. The DNA for the CDR3 is TGTGCCAGCAGCCAACAAAGACTGGGAGAGACCCAGTACTTC.

This clonotype has just a few counts. This chain joins TRBV3-1 and TRBJ1-2; 8 bases agree with TRBD1. CDR1 LGHDT and CDR2 YNNKEL come from the germline V gene (reference sequence). V gave up 1 base and J gave up 7 bases; unmatched junction bases: 11. The CDR3 runs 16 residues. The CDR3: CASSQVRSGTGSGYTF. The DNA for the CDR3 is TGTGCCAGCAGCCAAGTACGGTCCGGGACAGGCTCTGGCTACACCTTC.

For this clonotype: The junction shows a germline mismatch at one end, possibly a read error. The chain combines TRBV5-1 with TRBJ2-1, with D perhaps TRBD1 or TRBD2 (5 bases each). The CDR3 loop spans 16 amino acids. CDR1 SGHRS and CDR2 YFSETQ come from the germline V gene. The CDR3 region is CASSLYERGSYNGQFF. The CDR3 coding sequence is TGCGCCAGCAGCTTATACGAACGGGGCTCCTACAATGGGCAGTTCTTC.

V and J are TRBV4-1 and TRBJ2-7, with D possibly being TRBD2 (5 bases). CDR3 length: 14 residues. Germline assignment: CDR1 MGHRA and CDR2 YSYEKL. Trimming pared 1 base from V and 5 bases from J, leaving 12 bases between. The CDR3 nucleotides are TGCGCCAGCAGCCAAGGAGGGCTCACAAACGAGCAGTACTTC. It yields the protein CASSQGGLTNEQYF.

The chain couples TRBV12-3 or TRBV12-4 to TRBJ1-6, with D unclear. CDR3 length: 14 amino acids. The V gene lost 3 bases and the J gene lost 0 bases, with 3 bases spanning the gap. CDR3 bases: TGTGCCAGCAGTTTGAGCTCCTATAATTCACCCCTCCACTTT. This encodes CASSLSSYNSPLHF.

Only a few counts were recorded for this clonotype. This chain links TRBV4-2 with TRBJ2-1; 16 bases agree with TRBD2. The junction had 7 bases not matched to a gene; V was cut back by 0 bases and J by 5 bases. The germline CDR1 and CDR2 sequences are LGHNA and YNFKEQ. The CDR3 loop spans 19 amino acids. The CDR3 DNA follows: TGTGCCAGCAGCCAAGATCCGGGACTAGCGGGAGGGCCCAACAATGAGCAGTTCTTC. It yields the protein CASSQDPGLAGGPNNEQFF.

The chain links TRBV11-2 to TRBJ2-1; 8 bases agree with TRBD2. Trimming took 4 bases from V and 15 from J; bases not matched to a gene: 11. Germline CDR1 and CDR2: SGHAT and FQNNGV. The CDR3 is made up of 13 amino acids. CDR3 sequence (DNA): TGTGCCAGCAGCTCTAACTTAGCGGGAAGAGGGTTCTTC. It codes for CASSSNLAGRGFF.

This clonotype showed up just once. The chain has TRBV12-3 or TRBV12-4 and TRBJ1-1; 7 nucleotides agree with TRBD1. The CDR3 runs to 14 residues. The trim removed 5 bases at V and 3 bases at J, leaving 6 bases unmatched. The CDR3 DNA is TGTGCCAGCAGTGGAGGGGGCGGGTACACTGAAGCTTTCTTT. This translates into CASSGGGGYTEAFF.

The chain links TRBV4-2 to TRBJ2-4, with a tentative D call TRBD1 (6 bases). Trimming cost V 0 bases and J 6 bases, with 12 bases left between them. In germline, CDR1 is LGHNA, CDR2 YNFKEQ. There are 15 residues in the CDR3. The CDR3 DNA reads as TGTGCCAGCAGCCAAGACAGGGGTGACTCAAACATTCAGTACTTC. It translates to CASSQDRGDSNIQYF.

V gene TRBV7-2 combines with J gene TRBJ2-5; D is unresolved. The J call may be wrong; the DNA end is better matched by TRBJ2-7. Germline loops: CDR1 SGHTA, CDR2 FQGNSA. This CDR3 spans 13 amino acids. The CDR3 sequence is CASSRTVKYEQYF. The DNA for the CDR3 is TGTGCCAGCAGCCGGACGGTGAAATACGAGCAGTACTTC.

The V gene is TRBV29-1, the J gene TRBJ1-2; weak D call: TRBD1 (5 bases). Germline lookup yields CDR1 SQVTM and CDR2 ANQGSEA. The CDR3 has 10 amino acids. V shed 6 bases and J shed 5 bases, with 7 bases lying between them. The CDR3 bases are TGCAGCGTCAGGGAGTATGGCTACACCTTC. Translating gives CSVREYGYTF.

This chain connects TRBV10-3 to TRBJ2-2; 8 positions match TRBD2. Unmatched junction bases numbered 11, after V lost 10 bases and J lost 4 bases. This CDR3 contains 15 residues. CDR1 is ENHRY and CDR2 is SYGVKD in the germline V gene. Written as DNA, the CDR3 is TGTGCCACCAATTACGGGGGGGCCAGCACCGGGGAGCTGTTTTTT. Translation: CATNYGGASTGELFF.

The rearrangement uses TRBV7-2 and TRBJ2-1; perhaps D is TRBD1 or TRBD2 (6 bases each). The CDR3 loop spans 15 amino acids. Germline V CDR1 and CDR2: SGHTA, FQGNSA. Trimming removed 1 base at V and 4 bases at J, with 11 bases between. The CDR3 nucleotides are TGTGCCAGCAGCTTAGGGGGGGCCTTGTACAATGAGCAGTTCTTC. It codes for CASSLGGALYNEQFF.

The V gene is TRBV6-5, the J gene TRBJ2-3; D might be TRBD1 (5 bases). Germline CDR1 MNHEY, CDR2 SVGAGI. Trimming took off 6 bases at V and 4 bases at J, with 11 bases between the two ends. The CDR3 extends over 13 amino acids. The CDR3 region has the DNA TGTGCCAGCAGAGACTCAGGGTCAGATACGCAGTATTTT. Its translation: CASRDSGSDTQYF.

There are many counts of this clonotype. The V gene is TRBV6-5, the J gene TRBJ2-7; D unresolved. This CDR3 has 13 amino acids. The V gene lost 6 bases and the J gene lost 2 bases, with 11 bases spanning the gap. Germline V lookup: CDR1 MNHEY, CDR2 SVGAGI. The CDR3 region is CASRERGPYEQYF. As DNA, the CDR3 is TGTGCCAGCAGGGAAAGAGGCCCCTACGAGCAGTACTTC.

This clonotype was counted many times. The V gene is TRBV7-9, the J gene TRBJ2-5, with D hard to call. Trimming took 3 bases from V and 2 from J, leaving 10 bases between them. The length of the CDR3 is 14 residues. The germline CDR1 and CDR2 sequences are SEHNR and FQNEAQ (reference sequence). The CDR3 coding sequence is TGTGCCAGCAGCTTCTCCCTAGGGCAAGAGACCCAGTACTTC. Translated, it gives CASSFSLGQETQYF.

This sequence joins TRBV12-3 or TRBV12-4 and TRBJ2-7; possible D gene TRBD1, 5 bases. Trimming shortened V by 4 bases and J by 2 bases, and 12 bases separated the two germline ends. The CDR3 covers 14 residues. The CDR3 bases are TGTGCCAGCAGTTCCGACAGTTTAACCTACGAGCAGTACTTC. It specifies CASSSDSLTYEQYF.

This chain links TRBV4-3 with TRBJ2-2, with 10 bases lining up with TRBD2. The germline gives CDR1 LGHNA, CDR2 YSLEER. The CDR3 has 17 residues. Germline trimming cut 1 base from V and 1 base from J; bases unmatched to any gene: 3. CDR3: CASSQGIAGGNTGELFF. CDR3 DNA sequence: TGCGCCAGCAGCCAAGGAATAGCGGGGGGGAACACCGGGGAGCTGTTTTTT.

The chain recombines TRBV20-1 with TRBJ2-5; the D gene is possibly TRBD1 (7 bases). Germline loops: CDR1 DFQATT, CDR2 SNEGSKA (reference sequence). The CDR3 totals 13 residues. Trimming cost V 6 bases and J 1 base, with 12 bases left between them. CDR3 loop: CSAPGDSQETQYF. The DNA for the CDR3 is TGCAGTGCCCCGGGGGACAGCCAAGAGACCCAGTACTTC.

This chain links TRBV20-1 with TRBJ2-3, with a weak D call TRBD2 (5 bases). Trimming removed 2 bases at V and 0 bases at J, with 24 bases between. Germline assignment: CDR1 DFQATT and CDR2 SNEGSKA (reference sequence). CDR3 length: 19 residues. As DNA, the CDR3 is TGCAGTGCTAGAAGCGGAACAGCGGAAAAGACCACTAGCACAGATACGCAGTATTTT. Translation gives CSARSGTAEKTTSTDTQYF.

The CDR3 region is CSGGQLGTGELFF. The CDR3 nucleotides are TGCAGCGGAGGACAGTTAGGCACCGGGGAGCTGTTTTTT. This chain uses TRBV29-1 with TRBJ2-2; a possible D gene is TRBD1 (6 bases). Germline V gene lookup returns CDR1 SQVTM and CDR2 ANQGSEA. Trimming took off 7 bases at V and 4 bases at J, with 13 bases between the two ends. The CDR3 is 13 amino acids.